What follows are 10 T cell receptor beta chains derived from one specimen sequenced in a study of metastatic and nonmetastatic thyroid tumors. Nobody among the patients had been given any treatment before thyroid surgery. TCRdb re-called the PCR reads through MiXCR. This sample has 6,000 to 8,000 clones, with 27% found just once. The specimen was adjacent normal tissue. The receptors here all came from a male donor with papillary thyroid cancer or a benign thyroid nodule (not recorded which). Some clones in this sample may be carry-over from other donors' samples.

This clone is termed medium-sized (0.01 to 0.1%). V gene TRBV5-1 combines with J gene TRBJ2-2; possible D gene TRBD2, 6 bases. The CDR3 has 15 residues. Deletions cut 4 bases from V and 4 bases from J, with 14 bases between. CDR1 is SGHRS and CDR2 is YFSETQ in the germline V gene. CDR3 amino acids: CASSMEGDSTGELFF. The DNA for the CDR3 is TGCGCCAGCAGCATGGAGGGAGATAGCACCGGGGAGCTGTTTTTT.

Only a few counts were recorded for this clone. The CDR3 nucleotides are TGCGCCAGCAGCTTCCTCCATTGGGGGAGAACAGATACGCAGTATTTT. As protein: CASSFLHWGRTDTQYF. The V and J genes are TRBV5-1 and TRBJ2-3; D tentatively fits TRBD1 or TRBD2 (5 bases each). CDR1 SGHRS and CDR2 YFSETQ come from the germline V gene. V was pared by 2 bases and J by 3 bases, with 16 bases between. The length of the CDR3 is 16 residues.

The chain employs TRBV11-2 and TRBJ2-1; the match to TRBD2 covers 11 bases. Losses at the gene ends were 3 bases for V and 6 bases for J; bases not matched to a gene: 4. Germline V lookup: CDR1 SGHAT, CDR2 FQNNGV. The CDR3 covers 15 residues. Written as DNA, the CDR3 is TGTGCCAGCAGCTTGGGACTAGCGGTCCTCAATGAGCAGTTCTTC. Translation gives CASSLGLAVLNEQFF. Supplemented by reference TRBV11-2 and TRBJ2-1, the full variable domain reads EAGVAQSPRYKIIEKRQSVAFWCNPISGHATLYWYQQILGQGPKLLIQFQNNGVVDDSQLPKDRFSAERLKGVDSTLKIQPAKLEDSAVYLCASSLGLAVLNEQFFGPGTRLTVL.

The rearrangement links TRBV6-2 or TRBV6-3 to TRBJ1-1; maybe TRBD1 (5 bases). The CDR3 spans 19 residues. Looked up from germline, CDR1 is MNHEY and CDR2 is SVGEGT. V lost 0 bases to trimming and J lost 0 bases, with 20 bases between them. CDR3 loop: CASSYSKVLRGKLNTEAFF. In nucleotides, the CDR3 is TGTGCCAGCAGTTACTCGAAAGTCCTCCGGGGGAAACTGAACACTGAAGCTTTCTTT.

This clone was detected many times. Since a much larger clone is just one base distant, this may be a read error. V gene TRBV28 combines with J gene TRBJ2-2; 11 positions match TRBD2. Per the germline V gene, CDR1 is MDHEN and CDR2 is SYDVKM. CDR3 length: 16 amino acids. This CDR3 is CASSGVAGGRTGEPFF. The CDR3 DNA is TGTGCCAGCAGCGGAGTAGCGGGAGGGCGGACCGGGGAGCCGTTTTTT.

The genes are TRBV4-1 and TRBJ2-1, with 15 bases matching TRBD2. The CDR3 spans 16 residues. Unmatched junction bases numbered 5, after V lost 3 bases and J lost 8 bases. Germline CDR1 is MGHRA and CDR2 is YSYEKL. This chain's CDR3 is CASSQGGLAGGYEQFF. The CDR3, as DNA: TGCGCCAGCAGCCAGGGGGGACTAGCGGGAGGTTATGAGCAGTTCTTC.

The genes are TRBV3-1 and TRBJ2-1, with 11 bases aligning to TRBD2. Germline CDR1 reads LGHDT; CDR2 reads YNNKEL (reference sequence). With 5 bases clipped from V and 6 bases from J, the junction kept 12 bases outside the gene matches. CDR3 length equals 17 residues. Here the CDR3 DNA reads TGTGCCAGCAGCTCCCTTTTGAGTAGCGGGAGGGTCAATGAGCAGTTCTTC. Translated, it gives CASSSLLSSGRVNEQFF.

This chain joins TRBV11-2 and TRBJ1-6; TRBD1 matches at 7 bases. Losses at the gene ends were 6 bases for V and 7 bases for J; bases not matched to a gene: 15. Germline CDR1 and CDR2: SGHAT and FQNNGV. The CDR3 extends over 17 amino acids. The CDR3 nucleotides read TGTGCCAGCAGACCCGACAGGGTTTCACTTAAGAATTCACCCCTCCACTTT. Encoded protein: CASRPDRVSLKNSPLHF.

By its share, this clone is large. The chain combines TRBV7-9 with TRBJ1-2; D ambiguous. The CDR3 sequence is 14 residues long. CDR1 is SEHNR and CDR2 is FQNEAQ in the germline V gene (reference sequence). Trimming took off 5 bases at V and 4 bases at J, with 14 bases between the two ends. Here the CDR3 DNA reads TGTGCCAGCAGCACCTCGGGAGCCTCCTATGGCTACACCTTC. Amino acids: CASSTSGASYGYTF.

The chain carries TRBV19 and TRBJ1-5, with TRBD1 identical over 7 bases. The CDR3 spans 13 residues. Looked up from germline, CDR1 is LNHDA and CDR2 is SQIVND (reference sequence). J was trimmed by 7 bases and V by 5 bases; bases with no gene match: 5. The DNA of the CDR3 is TGTGCCAGTAGTCAGGGGGTGGAACAGCCCCAGCATTTT. This codes for CASSQGVEQPQHF.